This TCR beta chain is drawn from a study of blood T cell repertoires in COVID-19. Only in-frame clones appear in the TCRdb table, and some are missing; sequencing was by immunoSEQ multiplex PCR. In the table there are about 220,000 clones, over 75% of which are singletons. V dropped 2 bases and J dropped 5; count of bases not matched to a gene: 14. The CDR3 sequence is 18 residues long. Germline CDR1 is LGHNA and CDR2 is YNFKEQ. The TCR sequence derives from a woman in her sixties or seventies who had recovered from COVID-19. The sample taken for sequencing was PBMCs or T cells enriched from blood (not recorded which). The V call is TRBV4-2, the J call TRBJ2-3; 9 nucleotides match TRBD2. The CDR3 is CASSQKSMAGGRKDTQYF. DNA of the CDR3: TGTGCCAGCAGCCAAAAATCGATGGCGGGGGGGCGGAAAGATACGCAGTATTTT.